This T cell receptor beta chain was documented in a study of cytomegalovirus exposure and HLA in healthy donors. Study-wide findings and caveats: Cytomegalovirus association was assigned to 170 or so TCR beta chains. In vitro confirmation showed three CMV-associated chains to be CMV antigen specific.

Sequencing used immunoSEQ multiplex PCR; TCRdb keeps in-frame clones, though not all of them. The sample lists hundreds of thousands of clones, more than 75% occurring once. Turning to this clone: Its antigen is undetermined.

J gave up 6 bases and V 1 base, and 5 bases lay outside the gene matches. The germline V gene has CDR1 MNHNS and CDR2 SASEGT. This CDR3 region has 14 residues. The source is a woman in her thirties in good health and CMV-seropositive. The chain carries TRBV6-1 and TRBJ2-7, with 8 positions matching TRBD2. Sequencing was carried out using PBMCs. The CDR3 spells CASSEGTSQGEQYF. The CDR3 region has the DNA TGTGCCAGCAGTGAAGGGACTAGCCAAGGCGAGCAGTACTTC.